This TCR beta chain was captured by sequencing in a study of cytomegalovirus exposure and HLA in healthy donors. Use of 60 Vbeta and 13 Jbeta primers characterized the PCR. The table came from immunoSEQ multiplex PCR; TCRdb's copy has only in-frame clones and leaves some out. The sample holds under 200,000 clones, around 79% seen once. With 4 bases clipped from V and 2 bases from J, the junction kept 11 bases outside the gene matches. Germline V gives CDR1 SGHTA, CDR2 FQGNSA. The CDR3 covers 16 residues. This chain connects TRBV7-2 to TRBJ2-7; 7 nucleotides match TRBD2. Sequenced material: PBMCs. This TCR came from a male donor in good health and CMV-seropositive. The CDR3 protein is CASSYAGLAGAYEQYF. As DNA, the CDR3 is TGTGCCAGCAGCTATGCGGGATTAGCGGGCGCCTACGAGCAGTACTTC.